Reported below is one T cell receptor beta chain. The CDR3 sequence is 13 residues long. The V end lost 7 bases, the J end lost 10 bases, and 16 bases lay between the germline ends. The data are from a study of blood T cell repertoires in COVID-19. Study details: Collection of acute and convalescent COVID-19 samples took place in the United States, Italy and Spain.

Seattle patients were enrolled while actively infected and followed longitudinally. The assay was immunoSEQ multiplex PCR, and TCRdb's table has in-frame clones only and misses some. The data hold tens of thousands of clones, with approximately 81% observed a single time. Sequenced: peripheral blood. This TCR was sampled from a man between 60 and 75 years old with COVID-19, enrolled during active disease. The rearrangement joins TRBV12-3 or TRBV12-4 to TRBJ1-4, with a tentative D call TRBD1 (5 bases). This CDR3 is CASNGGRLGKLFF. DNA of the CDR3: TGTGCCAGCAACGGGGGACGCCTCGGAAAACTGTTTTTT.